This record covers a single TCR beta chain. A much larger clone lies a single base off, so this may be a read error. This record comes from a study of T cells in Graves' hyperthyroidism and ophthalmopathy. The CDR3 loop spans 15 amino acids. CDR1 SEHNR and CDR2 FQNEAQ come from the germline V gene (reference sequence). The germline V and J ends were trimmed by 1 base and 5 bases, with 12 bases remaining between them. The study enrolled patients aged 18 to 65 with newly diagnosed hyperthyroidism of under 2 months' duration. Exclusion criteria comprised uncontrolled infection, other autoimmune disease, pregnancy or lactation. TCR beta CDR3 regions were amplified from RNA. The HTBI set primed first-round TCR CDR3 RT-PCR. TCRdb reprocessed the multiplex PCR reads with MiXCR, giving one entry per CDR3 protein. The repertoire holds nearly 750,000 distinct CDR3 sequences, with 35% as singletons.

The chain carries TRBV7-9 and TRBJ1-3; weak D call: TRBD1 (6 bases). Sequenced material: blood. The source of this sequence is a woman aged 40 to 55 with Graves' hyperthyroidism. In DNA, the CDR3 is TGTGCCAGCAGCTTAGTTCAGGGGTCGAGAAACACCATATATTTT. Its protein product is CASSLVQGSRNTIYF.